The T cell receptor beta chain under discussion was sequenced for a study of blood T cell repertoires in COVID-19. Germline values: CDR1 LNHDA, CDR2 SQIVND (reference sequence). The CDR3 contains 15 residues. V dropped 3 bases and J dropped 1 base, with 9 bases sitting between them. Some clones are missing from TCRdb's copy, which holds only in-frame ones; the method was immunoSEQ multiplex PCR. Of about 270,000 clones in the sample, about nine tenths were seen once. This TCR was recovered from a woman aged 25 to 45 with acute COVID-19. Input material: PBMCs or T cells enriched from blood (not recorded which). The chain employs TRBV19 and TRBJ2-2, with D uncertain. The CDR3 region has the DNA TGTGCCAGTAGTATGAACACATGGAACACCGGGGAGCTGTTTTTT. As protein: CASSMNTWNTGELFF.